The 15 T cell receptor beta chains below come from one sample, sequenced in a study of blood T cell repertoires in COVID-19. Assay: immunoSEQ multiplex PCR; the TCRdb copy retains only in-frame clones and omits some. The sample includes tens of thousands of clones, about 80% seen only once; the top ten take roughly 20%. The sample was peripheral blood. The source of these receptors is a human donor in a cohort sampled during active COVID-19.

This rearrangement joins TRBV6-2 or TRBV6-3 to TRBJ2-1, with TRBD2 matching 11 bases. The CDR3 has 15 residues. Per germline, CDR1 MNHEY and CDR2 SVGEGT. V lost 6 bases and J lost 9; bases outside the gene matches: 10. CDR3 in amino acids: CASSSNSGRAIEQFF. CDR3 nucleotides: TGTGCCAGCAGCTCAAATAGCGGGAGGGCCATTGAGCAGTTCTTC.

This clone has more than one count but fewer than ten. This chain uses TRBV5-1 with TRBJ2-3, with TRBD2 identical over 8 bases. CDR3 length equals 17 residues. The V and J ends lost 0 bases and 3 bases, in that order; junction bases with no gene match: 9. Germline values: CDR1 SGHRS, CDR2 YFSETQ. DNA of the CDR3: TGCGCCAGCAGCTTGGCCGTCGCGACTAGCGTTACAGATACGCAGTATTTT. Translating gives CASSLAVATSVTDTQYF.

CDR3 sequence reads: CASSLAGETQYF. The CDR3 DNA sequence: TGCGCCAGCAGCTTGGCCGGTGAGACCCAGTACTTC. The J gene is TRBJ2-5, the V gene TRBV5-1; D call uncertain. CDR3 length equals 12 residues. Per germline, CDR1 SGHRS and CDR2 YFSETQ. V was pared by 0 bases and J by 5 bases, with 5 bases between.

The chain links TRBV10-2 to TRBJ2-6, with 8 positions matching TRBD1. The ends lost 6 bases at V and 2 bases at J; junction bases unmatched: 15. This CDR3 comprises 19 residues. Per germline, CDR1 WSHSY and CDR2 SAAADI. The DNA of the CDR3 is TGCGCCAGCAGCGGACTGACAGGGGCCACTAAGACTGGGGCCAACGTCCTGACTTTC. Its translation: CASSGLTGATKTGANVLTF.

The J gene is TRBJ2-3, the V gene TRBV4-2; 8 bases line up with TRBD2. The CDR3 runs 18 residues. Germline V gene lookup returns CDR1 LGHNA and CDR2 YNFKEQ. Germline trimming cut 1 base from V and 1 base from J; bases unmatched to any gene: 10. The CDR3 DNA reads TGTGCCAGCAGCCAAGCGAGGGACCCTAGCGGGCGCACAGATACGCAGTATTTT. Protein sequence: CASSQARDPSGRTDTQYF.

CDR3 sequence (DNA): TGTGCCAGCAGTTACGGAAGACAGGGCGGGACTGAAGCTTTCTTT. Translated: CASSYGRQGGTEAFF. V usage is TRBV6-2 or TRBV6-3 and J usage is TRBJ1-1; 7 nucleotides match TRBD1. Trimming at V came to 2 bases and at J to 5 bases, leaving 8 bases not matched to a gene. This CDR3 has 15 amino acids. Looked up from germline, CDR1 is MNHEY and CDR2 is SVGEGT.

The J gene is TRBJ1-5, the V gene TRBV5-1; 7 bases line up with TRBD1. V shed 4 bases and J 5 bases; nucleotides not matched to a gene: 3. The CDR3 consists of 13 residues. Germline CDR1 and CDR2: SGHRS and YFSETQ. The CDR3 loop reads CASSPDRDQPQHF. The CDR3 DNA reads as TGCGCCAGCAGCCCAGACAGGGATCAGCCCCAGCATTTT.

The chain recombines TRBV4-1 with TRBJ2-1, with D tentatively TRBD2 (5 bases). Germline assignment: CDR1 MGHRA and CDR2 YSYEKL. There are 15 residues in the CDR3. Trimming took off 0 bases at V and 5 bases at J, with 11 bases between the two ends. The CDR3 here is CASSQERLHHNEQFF. CDR3 in DNA: TGCGCCAGCAGCCAAGAAAGACTACACCACAATGAGCAGTTCTTC.

Comments on this clone: Additional DNA sequences in this sample encode the identical CDR3. The chain has TRBV29-1 and TRBJ1-1, with 7 bases identical to TRBD1. CDR3 length: 12 amino acids. V lost 4 bases, J lost 3 bases, and 2 bases stayed unmatched. Germline assignment: CDR1 SQVTM and CDR2 ANQGSEA. The CDR3, as DNA: TGCAGCGTTGGAACAGGGGACACTGAAGCTTTCTTT. This sequence encodes CSVGTGDTEAFF. The full variable domain, completed using reference TRBV29-1 and TRBJ1-1, is SAVISQKPSRDICQRGTSLTIQCQVDSQVTMMFWYRQQPGQSLTLIATANQGSEATYESGFVIDKFPISRPNLTFSTLTVSNMSPEDSSIYLCSVGTGDTEAFFGQGTRLTVV.

This clone has more than one count but fewer than ten. The J gene is TRBJ2-1, the V gene TRBV11-3, with D hard to call. The CDR3 consists of 13 residues. Germline loops: CDR1 SGHNT, CDR2 YENEEA. Trimming left V 0 bases short and J 5 bases short, with 5 bases between. In DNA form, the CDR3 reads TGTGCCAGCAGCTTAGAACAGAACAATGAGCAGTTCTTC. Amino acids: CASSLEQNNEQFF.

J is TRBJ2-2 and V is TRBV3-1 (or the pseudogene TRBV3-2); no definite D call. This CDR3 is built from 14 residues. Germline CDR1 reads LGHDT; CDR2 reads YNNKEL (reference sequence). Trimming removed 1 base at V and 6 bases at J, with 9 bases between. The CDR3 DNA follows: TGTGCCAGCAGCCAAGTCGTGGCATCCGGGGAGCTGTTTTTT. Translation gives CASSQVVASGELFF.

The chain employs TRBV19 and TRBJ2-7, with D possibly matching TRBD2 (6 bases). Germline V CDR1 and CDR2: LNHDA, SQIVND (reference sequence). The CDR3 is 15 residues long. Trimming took off 6 bases at V and 5 bases at J, with 20 bases between the two ends. The CDR3 protein is CASSPGGKRRNEQYF. The CDR3, as DNA: TGTGCCAGTAGCCCTGGGGGGAAAAGGCGCAACGAGCAGTACTTC.

The chain has TRBV7-6 and TRBJ1-5, with 7 bases that match TRBD1. J was trimmed by 2 bases and V by 1 base; bases with no gene match: 5. This CDR3 contains 16 residues. Germline V gene data show CDR1 as SGHVS and CDR2 as FNYEAQ. CDR3 region: CASSLGTGGGNQPQHF. Here the CDR3 DNA reads TGTGCCAGCAGCTTAGGGACAGGTGGTGGCAATCAGCCCCAGCATTTT.

The chain joins TRBV3-1 (or the pseudogene TRBV3-2) to TRBJ2-5; D gene ambiguous. Germline V gives CDR1 LGHDT, CDR2 YNNKEL (reference sequence). Trimming left V 5 bases short and J 4 bases short, with 5 bases between. There are 11 residues in the CDR3. The CDR3 DNA reads as TGTGCCAGCAGCACCGGAGAGACCCAGTACTTC. Amino acid sequence: CASSTGETQYF.

The CDR3: CASSSPVGGGTGELFF. DNA of the CDR3: TGTGCCAGCAGCTCCCCCGTAGGGGGCGGTACCGGGGAGCTGTTTTTT. The rearrangement links TRBV5-4 to TRBJ2-2, with 7 bases identical to TRBD1. From germline, CDR1 is SGHNT and CDR2 YYREEE (reference sequence). The V segment lost 3 bases and the J segment 5 bases; nucleotides outside the gene matches: 10. This CDR3 spans 16 amino acids.